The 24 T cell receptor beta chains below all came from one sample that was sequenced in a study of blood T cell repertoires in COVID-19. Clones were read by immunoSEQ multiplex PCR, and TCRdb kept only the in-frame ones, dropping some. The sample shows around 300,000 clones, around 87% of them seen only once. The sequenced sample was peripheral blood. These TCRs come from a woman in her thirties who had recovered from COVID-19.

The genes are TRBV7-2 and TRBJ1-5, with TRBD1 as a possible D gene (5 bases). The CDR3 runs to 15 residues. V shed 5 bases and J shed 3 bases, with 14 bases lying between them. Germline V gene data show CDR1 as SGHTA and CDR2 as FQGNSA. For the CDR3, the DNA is TGTGCCAGCAGCCCTGGGGGGATATTCAATCAGCCCCAGCATTTT. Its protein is CASSPGGIFNQPQHF.

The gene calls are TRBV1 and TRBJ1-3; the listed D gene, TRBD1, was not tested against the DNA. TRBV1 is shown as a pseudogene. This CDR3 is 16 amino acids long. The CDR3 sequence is CTSSQDVQVGGNTIYF. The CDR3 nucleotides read TGCACCAGCAGCCAGGACGTACAGGTCGGTGGAAACACCATATATTTT.

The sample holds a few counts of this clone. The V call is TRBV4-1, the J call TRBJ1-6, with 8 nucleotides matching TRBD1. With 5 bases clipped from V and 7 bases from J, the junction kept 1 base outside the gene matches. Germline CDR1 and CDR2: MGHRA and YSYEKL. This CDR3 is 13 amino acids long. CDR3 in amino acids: CASSGTGNSPLHF. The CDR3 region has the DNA TGCGCCAGCAGCGGGACAGGCAATTCACCCCTCCACTTT.

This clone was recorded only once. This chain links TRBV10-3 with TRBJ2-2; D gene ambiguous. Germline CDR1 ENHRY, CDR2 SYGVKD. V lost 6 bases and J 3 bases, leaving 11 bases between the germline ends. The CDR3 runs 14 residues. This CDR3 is CAISIERYTGELFF. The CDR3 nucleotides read TGTGCCATCAGCATAGAGAGGTACACCGGGGAGCTGTTTTTT.

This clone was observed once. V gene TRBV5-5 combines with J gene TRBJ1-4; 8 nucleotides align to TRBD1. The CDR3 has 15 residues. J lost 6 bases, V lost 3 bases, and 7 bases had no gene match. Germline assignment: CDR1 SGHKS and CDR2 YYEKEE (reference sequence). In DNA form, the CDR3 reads TGTGCCAGCAGCTGGGGGGGACAGGCGGATGAAAAACTGTTTTTT. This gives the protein CASSWGGQADEKLFF. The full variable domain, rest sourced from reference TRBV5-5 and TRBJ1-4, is DAGVTQSPTHLIKTRGQQVTLRCSPISGHKSVSWYQQVLGQGPQFIFQYYEKEERGRGNFPDRFSARQFPNYSSELNVNALLLGDSALYLCASSWGGQADEKLFFGSGTQLSVL.

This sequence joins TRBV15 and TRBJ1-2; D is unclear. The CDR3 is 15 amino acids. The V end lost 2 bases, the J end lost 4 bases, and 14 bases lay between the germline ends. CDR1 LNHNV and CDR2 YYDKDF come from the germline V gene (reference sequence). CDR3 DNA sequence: TGTGCCACCAGCAGATCTCTCCCGGGTGCCTATGGCTACACCTTC. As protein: CATSRSLPGAYGYTF.

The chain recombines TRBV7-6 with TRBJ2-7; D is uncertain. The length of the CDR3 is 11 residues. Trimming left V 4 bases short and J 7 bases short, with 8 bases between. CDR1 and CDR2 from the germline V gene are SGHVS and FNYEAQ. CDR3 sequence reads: CASSSAWEQYF. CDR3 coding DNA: TGTGCCAGCAGCTCCGCGTGGGAGCAGTACTTC.

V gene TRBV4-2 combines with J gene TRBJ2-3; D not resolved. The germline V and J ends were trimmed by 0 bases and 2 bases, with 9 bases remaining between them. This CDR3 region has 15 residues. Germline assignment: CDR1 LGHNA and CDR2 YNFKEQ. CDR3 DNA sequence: TGTGCCAGCAGCCAAGATGCTAGTCTCACAGATACGCAGTATTTT. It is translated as CASSQDASLTDTQYF.

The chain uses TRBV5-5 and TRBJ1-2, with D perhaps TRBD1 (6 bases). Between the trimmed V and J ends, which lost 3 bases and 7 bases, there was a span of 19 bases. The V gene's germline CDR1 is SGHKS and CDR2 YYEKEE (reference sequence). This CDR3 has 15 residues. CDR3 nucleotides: TGTGCCAGCAGCTCCGGAGGGGGGGATCTAGGTGGCTACACCTTC. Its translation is CASSSGGGDLGGYTF.

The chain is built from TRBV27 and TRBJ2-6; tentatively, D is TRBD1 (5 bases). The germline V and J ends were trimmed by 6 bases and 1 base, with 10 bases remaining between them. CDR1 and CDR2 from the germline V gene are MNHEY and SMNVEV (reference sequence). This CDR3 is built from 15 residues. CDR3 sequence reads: CASRTQGSGANVLTF. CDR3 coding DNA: TGTGCCAGCAGAACGCAGGGTTCTGGGGCCAACGTCCTGACTTTC.

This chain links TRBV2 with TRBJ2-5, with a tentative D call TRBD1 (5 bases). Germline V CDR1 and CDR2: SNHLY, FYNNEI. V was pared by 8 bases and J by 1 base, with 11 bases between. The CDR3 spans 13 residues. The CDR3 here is CASYGQPQETQYF. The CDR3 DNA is TGTGCCAGCTACGGACAACCCCAAGAGACCCAGTACTTC. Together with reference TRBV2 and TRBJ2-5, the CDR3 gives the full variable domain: EPEVTQTPSHQVTQMGQEVILRCVPISNHLYFYWYRQILGQKVEFLVSFYNNEISEKSEIFDDQFSVERPDGSNFTLKIRSTKLEDSAMYFCASYGQPQETQYFGPGTRLLVL.

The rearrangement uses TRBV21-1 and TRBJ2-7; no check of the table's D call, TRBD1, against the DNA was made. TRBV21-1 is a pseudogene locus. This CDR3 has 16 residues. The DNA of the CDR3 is TGTGCCAGCAGCAAAGCCAGGGGCTGGCGGGCCTACGAGCAGTACTTC. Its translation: CASSKARGWRAYEQYF.

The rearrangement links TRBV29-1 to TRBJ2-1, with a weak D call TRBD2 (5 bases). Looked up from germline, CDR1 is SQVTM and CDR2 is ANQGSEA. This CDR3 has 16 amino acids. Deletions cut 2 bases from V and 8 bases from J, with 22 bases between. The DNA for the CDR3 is TGCAGCGTTGAATCCAGAGGGCGTTCCATAGGCGATGAGCAGTTCTTC. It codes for CSVESRGRSIGDEQFF.

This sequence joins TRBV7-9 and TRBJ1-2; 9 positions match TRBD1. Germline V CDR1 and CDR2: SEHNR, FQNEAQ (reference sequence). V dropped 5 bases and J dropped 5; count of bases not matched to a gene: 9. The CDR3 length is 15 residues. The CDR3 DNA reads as TGTGCCAGCAGCCCAGGGACAGGGTCTCGGTATGGCTACACCTTC. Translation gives CASSPGTGSRYGYTF.

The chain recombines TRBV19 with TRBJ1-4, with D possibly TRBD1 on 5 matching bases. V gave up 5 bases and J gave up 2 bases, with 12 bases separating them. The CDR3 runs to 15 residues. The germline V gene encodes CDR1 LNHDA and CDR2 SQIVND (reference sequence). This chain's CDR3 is CASSSRQLTNEKLFF. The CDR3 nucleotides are TGTGCCAGTAGTTCAAGACAGCTTACTAATGAAAAACTGTTTTTT.

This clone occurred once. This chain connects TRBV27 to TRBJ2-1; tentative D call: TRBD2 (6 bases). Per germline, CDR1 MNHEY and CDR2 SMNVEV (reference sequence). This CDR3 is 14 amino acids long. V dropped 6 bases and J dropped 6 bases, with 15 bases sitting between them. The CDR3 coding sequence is TGTGCCAGCAGCCCCGGACTATCTTCCAATGAGCAGTTCTTC. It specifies CASSPGLSSNEQFF.

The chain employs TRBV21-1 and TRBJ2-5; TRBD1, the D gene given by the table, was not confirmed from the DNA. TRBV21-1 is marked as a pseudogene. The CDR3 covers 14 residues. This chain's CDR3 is CASSSWTGQETQYF. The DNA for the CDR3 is TGTGCCAGCAGCTCCTGGACAGGGCAAGAGACCCAGTACTTC.

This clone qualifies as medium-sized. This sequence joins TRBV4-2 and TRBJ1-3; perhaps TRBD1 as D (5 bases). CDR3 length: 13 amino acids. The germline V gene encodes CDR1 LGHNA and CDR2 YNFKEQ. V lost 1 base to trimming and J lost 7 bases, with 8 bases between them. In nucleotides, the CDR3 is TGTGCCAGCAGCCAAGTTCAGGGTAACACCATATATTTT. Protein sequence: CASSQVQGNTIYF.

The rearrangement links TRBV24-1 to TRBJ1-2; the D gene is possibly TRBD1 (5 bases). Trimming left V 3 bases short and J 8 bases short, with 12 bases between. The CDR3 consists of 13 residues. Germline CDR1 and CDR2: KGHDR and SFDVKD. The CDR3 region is CATSDRQGNGYTF. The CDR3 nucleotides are TGTGCCACCAGTGATCGGCAGGGAAACGGCTACACCTTC.

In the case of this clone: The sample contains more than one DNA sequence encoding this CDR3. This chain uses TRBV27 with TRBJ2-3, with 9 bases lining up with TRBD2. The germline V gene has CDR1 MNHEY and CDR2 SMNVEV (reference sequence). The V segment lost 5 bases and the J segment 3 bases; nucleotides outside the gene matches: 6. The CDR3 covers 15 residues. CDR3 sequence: CASSTLAGRTDTQYF. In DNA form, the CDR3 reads TGTGCCAGCAGTACTCTAGCGGGGAGAACAGATACGCAGTATTTT.

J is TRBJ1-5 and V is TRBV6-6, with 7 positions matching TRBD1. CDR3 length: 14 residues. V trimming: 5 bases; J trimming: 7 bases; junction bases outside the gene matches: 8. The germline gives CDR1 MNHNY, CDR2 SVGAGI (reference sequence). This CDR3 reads CASSPDRTGQPQHF. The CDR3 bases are TGTGCCAGCAGTCCGGACAGGACGGGGCAGCCCCAGCATTTT.

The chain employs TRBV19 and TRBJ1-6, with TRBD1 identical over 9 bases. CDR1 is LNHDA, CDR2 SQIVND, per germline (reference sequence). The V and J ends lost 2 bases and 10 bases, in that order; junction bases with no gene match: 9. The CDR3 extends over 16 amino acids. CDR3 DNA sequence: TGTGCCAGTAGTATACAACGCGGGACAGGGCCATCACCCCTCCACTTT. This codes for CASSIQRGTGPSPLHF.

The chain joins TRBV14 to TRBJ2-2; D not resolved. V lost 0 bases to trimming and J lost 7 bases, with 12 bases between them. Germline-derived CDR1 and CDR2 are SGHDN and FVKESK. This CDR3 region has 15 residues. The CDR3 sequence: CASSQDSLGSGELFF. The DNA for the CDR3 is TGTGCCAGCAGCCAAGATTCCCTAGGAAGCGGGGAGCTGTTTTTT. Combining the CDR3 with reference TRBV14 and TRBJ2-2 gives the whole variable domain EAGVTQFPSHSVIEKGQTVTLRCDPISGHDNLYWYRRVMGKEIKFLLHFVKESKQDESGMPNNRFLAERTGGTYSTLKVQPAELEDSGVYFCASSQDSLGSGELFFGEGSRLTVL.

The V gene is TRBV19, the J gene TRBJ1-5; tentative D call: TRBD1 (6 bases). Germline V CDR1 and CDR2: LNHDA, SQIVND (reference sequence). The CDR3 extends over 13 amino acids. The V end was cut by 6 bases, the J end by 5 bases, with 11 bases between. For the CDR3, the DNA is TGTGCCAGTAGCAGGGGAGTCGATCAGCCCCAGCATTTT. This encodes CASSRGVDQPQHF.